This TCR beta chain stems from a study of T cells in Graves' hyperthyroidism and ophthalmopathy. Regarding the study as a whole: Most thyroid clonotypes expanded above 0.001 appeared in blood too. Through a model of 13 V-J features, ophthalmopathy was separated from stable hyperthyroidism.

A NOSPECS grade of at least 4, a Clinical Activity Score of at least 3 and duration under 3 months were recorded in ophthalmopathy patients. Researchers amplified the TCR beta CDR3 regions from RNA transcripts. The HTBI primer set drove a first-round RT-PCR of the TCR CDR3. TCRdb re-analysed the multiplex PCR reads in MiXCR, keeping a single row per CDR3 protein. Altogether fewer than 350,000 distinct CDR3 sequences are present, about a sixth being singletons, with the ten largest covering about 16%. The germline V gene has CDR1 MNHEY and CDR2 SMNVEV (reference sequence). CDR3 size: 15 residues. The ends lost 8 bases at V and 4 bases at J; junction bases unmatched: 10. The table lists this clonotype with many counts. Its specificity is unknown.

Sequencing used blood. The J gene is TRBJ2-2, the V gene TRBV27, with 7 bases lining up with TRBD2. The receptor's source is a woman in her thirties or forties with Graves' ophthalmopathy. The chain's CDR3 is CASGPTIAGTGELFF. Here the CDR3 DNA reads TGTGCCAGCGGCCCAACCATAGCGGGCACCGGGGAGCTGTTTTTT.